A single T cell receptor (beta chain) is shown here with its context. Which antigen it targets is not known. No much larger clonotype is one base removed from it; base qualities were not supplied. This entry comes from a study of cytomegalovirus exposure and HLA in healthy donors (dated by TCRdb to the late 2010s). With regard to the full study: An earlier analysis of some 600 of the donors reported 276 Gb of sequence data and approximately 120 million unique TCR beta sequences obtained from 150 million to 200 million T cells. An early release that covered approximately 600 HLA-typed donors contained 250 to 350 gigabases of sequencing data and about 93 million unique TCR sequences. The genetic ancestry cluster associated with self-reported Caucasian donors included 80% to 90% of the 398 genotyped donors. The study aimed to test whether signatures of past pathogen exposure could be identified by cataloging public T cell receptors. The study profiled the T cell repertoires of some 610 subjects by immunosequencing and related them to cytomegalovirus serostatus. Along with the approximately 600-subject first cohort, a separate validation cohort of over 90 different subjects was used. High-throughput TCR immunosequencing, statistical association of individual TCRs with disease status, and machine learning were combined to predict cytomegalovirus infection status. A later analysis re-analyzed previously published TCR beta repertoires from 666 donors and added high-resolution HLA genotyping to study TCR occurrence patterns. In the later analysis, no new phenotypic data were used to find candidate immune exposures; instead, reliance was placed on TCR beta sequences and their occurrence across donors. To decide whether each TCR beta V gene segment behaved as functional or pseudogenic, an earlier analysis of some 580 of the donors relied on high-throughput TCR beta sequencing. Donor age, sex, ethnicity and CMV serostatus were compiled alongside the repertoire data. In a later genetic analysis, genome-wide SNP genotypes for about 60% of the 666 donors were used, and that subset was treated as a discovery cohort. Every repertoire in the discovery cohort had been generated on one and the same sequencing platform. Both class I and class II loci were covered by HLA typing, at four-digit resolution. The number of donors typed differed by locus, with about 629-630 for A, B, C, DRB1 and DQB1, about 500 for DQA1, approximately 570 for DPA1, and some 440 for DPB1. Roughly 5 DR-DQ haplotypes were handled as single units for association and clustering because linkage in the cohort was strong. Across around 400 genotyped donors of the cohort, an average of 235,054 unique TCR beta nucleotide sequences per donor were sequenced, and 15% to 20% of those sequences were non-productive.

From the germline V gene, CDR1 is SGHRS and CDR2 is YFSETQ. Trimming takes 2 bases from V and 2 bases from J, and the germline ends sit 13 bases apart. The CDR3 runs 15 residues from the cysteine to the phenylalanine. Only the CDR3 part of the read is kept: 45 bases, read in frame from the first base. The library was built by means of the immunoSEQ multiplex PCR assay. The multiplex PCR relied on a mix of 60 forward primers for TCR Vbeta segments and 13 reverse primers for TCR Jbeta segments. The CDR3 region of rearranged TCR beta genes was amplified from genomic DNA by a multiplex PCR assay. Amplified TCR beta libraries were sequenced as 87-base-pair reads on the Illumina HiSeq System. Per the original workflow: In a later analysis, tens of millions of unique TCR beta chains were counted across the 650 to 700 repertoires, and around 10 million of these chains were shared by at least two donors. Raw reads were error-corrected and collapsed into unique sequences by a nearest-neighbor algorithm in which closely related sequences were merged to remove PCR and sequencing errors. To assign V, D and J gene segments, CDR3 sequences were aligned to IMGT reference sequences. For a sequence to be retained, at least a six-nucleotide match to both a V gene segment and a J gene segment was required. Rearrangements were classified as productive when the CDR3 lacked stop codons and remained in frame with V and J, and all other rearrangements were classified as non-productive. CDR3 was defined by IMGT convention, running from the second conserved V-encoded cysteine to the conserved J-encoded phenylalanine. In an earlier analysis of approximately 590 of the donors, sequences lacking an unambiguous match to a single V gene segment were excluded. An earlier analysis of some 610 of the donors called V segments functional above 56.7% productive rearrangements and segregating when the between-donor standard deviation exceeded 5%. To diagnose cytomegalovirus status from the catalog of TCR beta chain sequences, a statistical classification framework was built. A later analysis assigned V and J genes by comparing TCR nucleotide sequences with IMGT/GENE-DB human TR gene sequences. A later analysis assigned CDR3 sequences and most-parsimonious VDJ recombination scenarios with the TCRdist pipeline. In a later analysis, each TCR beta chain was defined by its CDR3 amino acid sequence together with its V-gene family, and reads lacking a unique V-gene family were excluded. In a later analysis, nearly 600 highly shared, low-generation-probability nucleotide sequences were removed to address suspected cross-contamination and a sequencing artifact. A later analysis calculated a clonal expansion index for each public chain from normalized within-repertoire ranks of inferred template counts. A later analysis computed generation probabilities with a VDJ recombination model fitted to out-of-frame rearrangements, and checked the results against IGoR. In a later analysis, hypergeometric tests were used to score TCR-TCR, TCR-HLA and TCR-CMV co-occurrence, with a repertoire-size bias correction applied to TCR pairs. In a later analysis, false discovery rates were estimated by permuting HLA or CMV assignments 20 times. In a later analysis, co-occurring TCRs were grouped using DBSCAN, and TCRdist sequence similarity was added for clustering within HLA-allele-positive subsets. Co-occurrence clustering excluded repertoires with fewer than 30,000 or more than 120,000 public chains, plus five with anomalous nucleotide sharing. TCRdb provides this immuneACCESS table in a form limited to in-frame rearrangements. Some clones are lacking; in checked studies, under half of them reflect an unresolved V gene, and why the rest are absent is not known. V and J calls and clone size come straight from that table; D and trimming were deduced from the DNA. For this sample there are 100,000 to 150,000 clones; less than 80% appear just once. Approximately 7% of the sample lies in the top ten.

Points the paper makes about the study in general: The only immune exposure information available for the cohort was CMV serostatus. In an earlier analysis of roughly 500 of the donors, most TCR beta V segments appeared in productive rearrangements about 87% or about 30% of the time, broadly matching IMGT annotations. Sequencing depth was assumed to be roughly uniform across donors in the presence/absence analyses, though that assumption may not hold. According to a later analysis, parvovirus B19, influenza, CMV and Epstein-Barr virus appeared linked to several top co-occurrence clusters. In the study, some 160 TCR beta chains were listed as associated with cytomegalovirus. In a later genetic analysis, a missense DCLRE1C variant was associated with V-gene and J-gene trimming of TCR beta chains, and the association was replicated in an independent cohort. Linkage disequilibrium might explain the correlated functional status among segregating V segments, but an unknown experimental factor could not be ruled out. In a later analysis, most CMV-associated TCR beta chains were found to appear HLA-restricted, with HLA associations seemingly driven largely by CMV exposure. Compared with equally common non-associated chains, HLA-associated TCR beta chains in a later analysis were more clonally expanded and had lower generation probabilities. In this cohort, only TCR beta chains were sequenced, and detectable features were limited by the absence of alpha or paired-chain data. The 87-base-pair reads could not distinguish some IMGT-functional V segments, including TRBV6-2 and TRBV6-3, so those segments were excluded. In a later analysis, TCR association rates were found to vary across HLA loci, with the most associated TCRs seen for DRB1 alleles and the fewest for HLA-C alleles. While some public TCRs were present in many individuals, most TCR sequences turned up only very rarely across donors. A later analysis associated 15,000 or so TCR beta sequences with specific HLA alleles at a false discovery rate of 0.05. The earlier analysis of a few hundred of the donors excluded roughly 16 rarely observed V segments, including chromosome 9 orphons, because counts were too low. Compared with the roughly 700-donor mean, donors in an Asian-associated ancestry cluster had fewer N-insertions in productive TCRs, according to a later genetic analysis. Because HLA typing was unavailable for some donors at each locus, only the typed subset was used in association tests. A group of highly shared sequence variants was considered likely to be a technical artifact of the sequencing pipeline. The classifier was reported to diagnose cytomegalovirus status with high specificity and sensitivity in both the original and validation cohorts. When HLA alleles, especially DR and DQ, strongly co-occurred, attributing TCR associations to individual alleles was difficult. Three of the identified cytomegalovirus-associated TCR beta chains were confirmed in vitro to be specific for cytomegalovirus antigens. A further reported finding was that TCR beta sequences accurately predicted the HLA-A and HLA-B alleles for most subjects in the first cohort. The authors suggested that the approach could potentially be generalized to other disease states and immunological phenotypes.

The cohort consisted of hundreds of healthy bone marrow donors. At the time of sampling, all cohort members were nominally healthy, though unrecorded immune exposures were likely present. The donor was CMV seropositive and belonged to the group of 270 or so seropositive cohort members. Each donor provided a peripheral blood sample, and peripheral blood mononuclear cells were used for TCR beta sequencing. The Qiagen DNeasy Blood Extraction Kit was used to extract genomic DNA from the blood cell samples. The sequenced sample consisted of PBMCs. The V gene is TRBV5-1 and the J gene is TRBJ2-5; TRBD2 is a weak D gene call, 6 bases matching. This TCR derives from a middle-aged man in good health and CMV-seropositive. CDR3 region: CASSFLAIGQETQYF. The bases are TGCGCCAGCAGCTTCCTAGCGATAGGTCAAGAGACCCAGTACTTC.